This TCR beta chain was recovered during a study of early T cells in non-severe SARS-CoV-2 infection. The wider study: With bulk RNA from unsorted whole blood as input, sequencing yielded unpaired chains. The study, taken as a whole, reports: Matches to VDJdb favored anti-spike CD8 responses and missed private and CD4 specificities.

Tagging with unique molecular identifiers was applied to individual cDNA molecules. TCRdb reprocessed the 5' RACE reads via MiXCR and lists one record per CDR3 protein. The top ten hold about 2.7% of the sample, which has over 60,000 distinct CDR3 sequences, around 11% seen once. The CDR3 runs 14 residues. The germline gives CDR1 GTSNPN, CDR2 SVGIG (reference sequence). The V end was cut by 0 bases, the J end by 3 bases, with 11 bases between. On this clonotype: Its antigen is still unknown.

The chain joins TRBV30 to TRBJ1-2; a weak D match, TRBD1 (5 bases). This specimen consisted of whole blood, obtained at baseline. The clonotype comes from an adult who was a healthcare worker with PCR-confirmed SARS-CoV-2 infection or an uninfected control (not recorded which). CDR3 residues: CAWSVQAQYYGYTF. DNA for the CDR3: TGTGCCTGGAGTGTACAGGCGCAATACTATGGCTACACCTTC.